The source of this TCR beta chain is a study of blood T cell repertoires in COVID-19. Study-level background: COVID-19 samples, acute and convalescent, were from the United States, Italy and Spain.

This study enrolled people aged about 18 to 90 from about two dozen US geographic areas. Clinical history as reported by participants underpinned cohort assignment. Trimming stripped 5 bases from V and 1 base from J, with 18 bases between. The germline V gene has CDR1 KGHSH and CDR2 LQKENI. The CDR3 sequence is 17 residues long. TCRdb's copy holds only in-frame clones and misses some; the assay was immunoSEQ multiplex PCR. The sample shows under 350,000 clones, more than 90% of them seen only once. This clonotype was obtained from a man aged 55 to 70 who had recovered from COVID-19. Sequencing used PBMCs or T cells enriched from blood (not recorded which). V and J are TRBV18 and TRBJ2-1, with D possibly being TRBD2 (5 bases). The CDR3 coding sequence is TGTGCCAGCTCAAGTCTAGAGGACTTCGAGTCCTACAATGAGCAGTTCTTC. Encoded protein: CASSSLEDFESYNEQFF.